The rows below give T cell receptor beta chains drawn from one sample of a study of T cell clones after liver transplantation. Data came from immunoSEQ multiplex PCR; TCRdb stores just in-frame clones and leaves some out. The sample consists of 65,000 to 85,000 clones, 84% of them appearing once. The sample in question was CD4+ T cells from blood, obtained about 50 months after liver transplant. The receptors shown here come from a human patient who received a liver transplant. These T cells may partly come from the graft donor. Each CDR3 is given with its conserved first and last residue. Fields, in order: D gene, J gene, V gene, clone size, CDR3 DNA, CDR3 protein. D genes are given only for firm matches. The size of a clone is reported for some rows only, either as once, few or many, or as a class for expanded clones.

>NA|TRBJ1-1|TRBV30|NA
TGTGCCCTGACAAAGGGGCGCGGAACTGAAGCTTTCTTT
CALTKGRGTEAFF
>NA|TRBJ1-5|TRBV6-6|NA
TGTGCCAGCAGTCAGGTCTCCGGGACGAATCAGCCCCAGCATTTT
CASSQVSGTNQPQHF
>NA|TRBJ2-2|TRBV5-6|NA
TGTGCCAGCAGCTACCGTGGGCAATACACCGGGGAGCTGTTTTTT
CASSYRGQYTGELFF
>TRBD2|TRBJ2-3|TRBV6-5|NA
TGTGCCAGCAGCCGGGGGGGGGCGCGAGATACGCAGTATTTT
CASSRGGARDTQYF
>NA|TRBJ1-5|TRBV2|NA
TGTGCCAGCAGTGAGGGGATCAATCAGCCCCAGCATTTT
CASSEGINQPQHF
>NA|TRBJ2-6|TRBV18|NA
TGTGCCAGCTCACTCGATGCGACTGGGGCCAACGTCCTGACTTTC
CASSLDATGANVLTF
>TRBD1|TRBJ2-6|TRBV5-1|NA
TGCGCCAGCAGCTCACAGGGACAGGGGGCTGGGGCCAACGTCCTGACTTTC
CASSSQGQGAGANVLTF
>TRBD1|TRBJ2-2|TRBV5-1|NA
TGCGCCAGCAGAAAGGACAGGGTGGGCACCGGGGAGCTGTTTTTT
CASRKDRVGTGELFF
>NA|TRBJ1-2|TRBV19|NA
TGTGCCAGTAGTAAGGTGGCCGACCCATCTAACTATGGCTACACCTTC
CASSKVADPSNYGYTF
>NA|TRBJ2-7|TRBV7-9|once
TGTGCCAGCAGCTTAGCGGGGGGTCCCTCCTACGAGCAGTACTTC
CASSLAGGPSYEQYF
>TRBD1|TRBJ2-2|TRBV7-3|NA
TGTGCCAGCAGCTGGTCCGGGACAGGGACCGGGGAGCTGTTTTTT
CASSWSGTGTGELFF
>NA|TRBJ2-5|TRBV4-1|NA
TGCGCCAGCAGCCAAGTCGGGCTAGAGACCCAGTACTTC
CASSQVGLETQYF
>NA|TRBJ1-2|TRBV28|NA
TGTGCCAGCACACACACCGATAACTATGGCTACACCTTC
CASTHTDNYGYTF
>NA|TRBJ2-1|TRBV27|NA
TGTGCCAGCAGTTTATTACCGGACAATGAGCAGTTCTTC
CASSLLPDNEQFF
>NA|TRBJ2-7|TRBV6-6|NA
TGTGCCAGCAACCAACCACCCCGTTACGAGCAGTACTTC
CASNQPPRYEQYF
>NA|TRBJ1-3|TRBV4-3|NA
TGCGCCAGCAGCCAAGATCTAGCAGGAGAGAACACCATATATTTT
CASSQDLAGENTIYF
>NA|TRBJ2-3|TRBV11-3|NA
TGTGCCAGCAGCCCTGGCACAGATACGCAGTATTTT
CASSPGTDTQYF
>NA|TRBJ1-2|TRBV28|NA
TGTGCCAGCAGTGGGGGACGGTATGGCTACACCTTC
CASSGGRYGYTF
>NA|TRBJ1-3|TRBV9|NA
TGTGCCAGCAGCGTAATGGACGGCTCTGGAAACACCATATATTTT
CASSVMDGSGNTIYF
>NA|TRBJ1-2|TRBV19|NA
TGTGCCAGTAGGAATAAGCAGGGGTATAACTATGGCTACACCTTC
CASRNKQGYNYGYTF
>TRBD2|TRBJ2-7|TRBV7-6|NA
TGTGCCAGCAGCTTAAATGCGGGAGACGAGCAGTACTTC
CASSLNAGDEQYF
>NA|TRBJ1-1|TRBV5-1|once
TGCGCCAGCAGGGAATACATGAACACTGAAGCTTTCTTT
CASREYMNTEAFF
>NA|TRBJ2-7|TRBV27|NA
TGTGCCAGCAGACGCAGGGACTCCTACGAGCAGTACTTC
CASRRRDSYEQYF
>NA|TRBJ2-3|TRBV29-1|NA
TGCAGCGTCGGACTTCCCGAGGGTACGCAGTATTTT
CSVGLPEGTQYF
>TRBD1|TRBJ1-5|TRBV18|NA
TGTGCCAGCTCACCCGGACAGGGGAAGGGGAGTCAGCCCCAGCATTTT
CASSPGQGKGSQPQHF
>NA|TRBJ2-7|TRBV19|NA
TGTGCCAGTAGTATTGAGACAGGCTACGAGCAGTACTTC
CASSIETGYEQYF
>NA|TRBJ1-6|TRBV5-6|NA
TGTGCCAGCACCCCAGGTCGCGCCTACTATAATTCACCCCTCCACTTT
CASTPGRAYYNSPLHF
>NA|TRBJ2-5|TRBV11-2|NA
TGTGCCAGCAGCTTAGAACGCGAGACCCAGTACTTC
CASSLERETQYF
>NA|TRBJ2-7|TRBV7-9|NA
TGTGCCAGCAGCTTAGGGGCCTCTACGTCGGGTGAGCAGTACTTC
CASSLGASTSGEQYF
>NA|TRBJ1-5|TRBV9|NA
TGTGCCAGCAGCGGAGGTCCGGATCAGCCCCAGCATTTT
CASSGGPDQPQHF
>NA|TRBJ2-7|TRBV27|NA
TGTGCCAGCAGTTCCTACGAGCAGTACTTC
CASSSYEQYF
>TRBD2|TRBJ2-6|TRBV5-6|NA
TGTGCCAGCAGCTTCGGAAGCGGGGCTCTCCTCTCTGGGGCCAACGTCCTGACTTTC
CASSFGSGALLSGANVLTF
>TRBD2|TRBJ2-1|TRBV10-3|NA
TGTGCCATCAGGCCCGGGGACTACGATGAGCAGTTCTTC
CAIRPGDYDEQFF
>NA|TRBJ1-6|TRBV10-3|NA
TGTGCCATCAGCCCCCCGGGACAAAATTCACCCCTCCACTTT
CAISPPGQNSPLHF
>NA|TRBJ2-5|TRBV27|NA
TGTGCCAGCAGCTGGGACCCTGGGACCCAGTACTTC
CASSWDPGTQYF
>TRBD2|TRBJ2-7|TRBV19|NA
TGTGCCAGTAGTATGTTAGCGGGAACCTACGAGCAGTACTTC
CASSMLAGTYEQYF
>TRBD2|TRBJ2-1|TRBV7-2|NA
TGTGCCAGCAGCTTGAACATCCCAGGCGGGAGGAATGAGCAGTTCTTC
CASSLNIPGGRNEQFF
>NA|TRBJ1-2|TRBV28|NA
TGTGCCAGCAGGACCAAATTTTTTATCTATGGCTACACCTTC
CASRTKFFIYGYTF
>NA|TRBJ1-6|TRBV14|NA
TGTGCCAGCAGCCAAGATGGTGTTTCACCCCTCCACTTT
CASSQDGVSPLHF
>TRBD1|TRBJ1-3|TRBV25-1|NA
TGTGCCAGTCGGACAGGGTCTGGAAACACCATATATTTT
CASRTGSGNTIYF
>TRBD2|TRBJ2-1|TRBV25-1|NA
TGTGCCAGCAGCAGAGGGCTAGCGGGAGAAGATGAGCAGTTCTTC
CASSRGLAGEDEQFF
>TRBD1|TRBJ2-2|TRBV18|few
TGTGCCAGCTCACGCCCCACAGGGGCGAACACCGGGGAGCTGTTTTTT
CASSRPTGANTGELFF
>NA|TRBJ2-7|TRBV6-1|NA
TGTGCCAGCATTTTTTTGGCAGGGCACGAGCAGTACTTC
CASIFLAGHEQYF
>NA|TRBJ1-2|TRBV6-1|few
TGTGCCAGCAACTATGGCTACACCTTC
CASNYGYTF
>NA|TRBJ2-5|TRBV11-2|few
TGTGCCAGCAGCTTGCAAAGAGTAGGCGAGACCCAGTACTTC
CASSLQRVGETQYF
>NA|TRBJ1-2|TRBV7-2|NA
TGTGCCAGCAGACCGGCGGGTGGATATGGCTACACCTTC
CASRPAGGYGYTF
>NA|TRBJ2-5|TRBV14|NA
TGTGCCAGCAGCCAAGAAGAAGGGAAGACCCAGTACTTC
CASSQEEGKTQYF
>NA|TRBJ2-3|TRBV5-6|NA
TGTGCCAGCAGCCCGAGTGGGCGGCACACAGATACGCAGTATTTT
CASSPSGRHTDTQYF
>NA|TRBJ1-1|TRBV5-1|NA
TGCGCCAGCAGCTTGGACAGGGCTGCCACTGAAGCTTTCTTT
CASSLDRAATEAFF
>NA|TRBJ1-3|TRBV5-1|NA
TGCGCCAGCAGCTTCGACGGTAGTTCTGGAAACACCATATATTTT
CASSFDGSSGNTIYF
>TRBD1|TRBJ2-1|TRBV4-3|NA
TGCGCCAGCAGCCAAGACGGGCCGTCAGGGGGTGAGGATGAGCAGTTCTTC
CASSQDGPSGGEDEQFF
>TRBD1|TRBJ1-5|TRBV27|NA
TGTGCCAGCAGTTTATTTCAAGGTGGACAGGCTAATCAGCCCCAGCATTTT
CASSLFQGGQANQPQHF
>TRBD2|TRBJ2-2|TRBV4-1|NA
TGCGCCAGCAGCCATTACGGACTAGCGGGCACCGGGGAGCTGTTTTTT
CASSHYGLAGTGELFF
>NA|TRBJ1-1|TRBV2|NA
TGTGCCAGCAGCGTCCGGGACCAGAAGTCGAACGCTGAAGCTTTCTTT
CASSVRDQKSNAEAFF
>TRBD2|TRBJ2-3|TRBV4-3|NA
TGCGCCAGCAGCCACCAACTAGCGGGGGGGAGCACAGATACGCAGTATTTT
CASSHQLAGGSTDTQYF
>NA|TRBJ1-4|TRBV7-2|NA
TGTGCCAGCAGCTCCCCCGAACGGCGGGTTGATGAAAAACTGTTTTTT
CASSSPERRVDEKLFF
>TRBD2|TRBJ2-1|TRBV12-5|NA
TGTGCTAGTGGTTTGGTGAGAGCAAGCGGGGGGCTTTACAATGAGCAGTTCTTC
CASGLVRASGGLYNEQFF
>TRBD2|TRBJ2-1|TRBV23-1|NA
TGCGCCATACCAGCGGGAGGGTCCTACAATGAGCAGTTCTTC
CAIPAGGSYNEQFF
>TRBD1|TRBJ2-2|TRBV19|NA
TGTGCCAGTAGCAGGACAGGGGGGGACACCGGGGAGCTGTTTTTT
CASSRTGGDTGELFF